Listed below are T cell receptor beta chains from one sample, sequenced in a study of shared clonotypes between healthy human individuals. Profiling relied on immunoSEQ multiplex PCR, and the TCRdb table lists in-frame clones only, not all of them. Seen here are approximately 600,000 clones, 90% to 95% observed once, and the top ten hold 0.11%. The sample taken for sequencing was naive CD8+ T cells sorted from blood. The source of these receptors is a woman in her 30s in good health. CDR3s include the opening cysteine and the closing phenylalanine or tryptophan. Each record gives: D gene, J gene, clone size, V gene, CDR3 protein, CDR3 DNA. The D gene is left open where the match is weak. Clone size, where shown, is once, few, many, or a class for clones that have expanded.

>-|TRBJ1-2|-|TRBV27
CASSSGGLRYGYTF
TGTGCCAGCAGTTCCGGGGGCCTCCGATATGGCTACACCTTC
>-|TRBJ1-2|once|TRBV6-5
CASSYGEGFNYGYTF
TGTGCCAGCAGTTACGGGGAGGGATTCAACTATGGCTACACCTTC
>-|TRBJ1-5|-|TRBV5-8
CASSLNRVNNQPQHF
TGTGCCAGCAGCTTGAACAGGGTGAACAATCAGCCCCAGCATTTT
>-|TRBJ1-1|-|TRBV7-8
CASSLGHVRQNTEAFF
TGTGCCAGCAGCTTAGGGCACGTCCGCCAGAACACTGAAGCTTTCTTT
>-|TRBJ2-3|-|TRBV5-4
CAGGTRGSTDTQYF
TGTGCGGGGGGTACCAGAGGGAGCACAGATACGCAGTATTTT
>-|TRBJ2-2|-|TRBV27
CASFSTGKNTGELFF
TGTGCCAGCTTTAGTACCGGGAAAAACACCGGGGAGCTGTTTTTT
>-|TRBJ1-1|once|TRBV19
CASSLRTARNTEAFF
TGTGCCAGTAGTCTCCGGACAGCGAGGAACACTGAAGCTTTCTTT
>-|TRBJ1-1|-|TRBV29-1
CSAGTPNTEAFF
TGCAGCGCTGGGACACCCAACACTGAAGCTTTCTTT
>-|TRBJ2-5|-|TRBV29-1
CSVEGELGETQYF
TGCAGCGTTGAAGGGGAGTTAGGGGAGACCCAGTACTTC
>-|TRBJ2-7|once|TRBV27
CASSPADSISYEQYF
TGTGCCAGCAGTCCCGCGGACAGCATCTCCTACGAGCAGTACTTC
>TRBD1|TRBJ2-7|-|TRBV10-3
CAIRDRSYEQYF
TGTGCCATCCGGGACAGATCCTACGAGCAGTACTTC
>-|TRBJ2-7|-|TRBV21-1
CATQGAPSSYEQYF
TGTGCCACCCAGGGGGCGCCTAGCTCCTACGAGCAGTACTTC
>-|TRBJ2-3|once|TRBV2
CATLGGTGNTDTQYF
TGTGCCACCCTCGGGGGTACGGGAAACACAGATACGCAGTATTTT
>-|TRBJ2-3|-|TRBV28
CASSLAIDTQYF
TGTGCCAGCAGTCTGGCGATTGATACGCAGTATTTT
>-|TRBJ1-1|-|TRBV15
CATSSPRTGRDTEAFF
TGTGCCACCAGCAGTCCCCGGACGGGACGGGACACTGAAGCTTTCTTT
>-|TRBJ1-5|-|TRBV11-3
CASSHPSQGARSNQPQHF
TGTGCCAGCAGCCACCCTAGTCAAGGGGCCCGAAGCAATCAGCCCCAGCATTTT
>-|TRBJ2-7|once|TRBV7-9
CASSLAGSEQYF
TGTGCCAGCAGCTTAGCGGGCTCCGAGCAGTACTTC
>-|TRBJ2-1|-|TRBV7-9
CASSLVGGAIEQFF
TGTGCCAGCAGCTTAGTCGGGGGCGCAATAGAGCAGTTCTTC
>-|TRBJ2-2|-|TRBV28
CASSRQPGELFF
TGTGCCAGCAGTCGACAGCCCGGGGAGCTGTTTTTT
>-|TRBJ1-2|-|TRBV28
CASSSGTYPRGYTF
TGTGCCAGCAGTTCCGGAACATACCCGCGGGGCTACACCTTC
>-|TRBJ2-3|-|TRBV10-3
CAITASSTDTQYF
TGTGCCATCACGGCGAGCTCCACAGATACGCAGTATTTT
>-|TRBJ2-2|-|TRBV11-1
CASSTGEGELFF
TGTGCCAGCAGCACGGGAGAGGGGGAGCTGTTTTTT
>TRBD2|TRBJ2-7|-|TRBV28
CASTVGVQQGLAGVHEQYF
TGTGCCAGCACCGTAGGGGTACAGCAAGGACTAGCGGGAGTACATGAGCAGTACTTC
>-|TRBJ2-7|-|TRBV5-6
CASSFWVPGLSSYEQYF
TGTGCCAGCAGCTTTTGGGTCCCGGGCCTAAGCTCCTACGAGCAGTACTTC
>-|TRBJ1-5|-|TRBV19
CASTGAGQPQHF
TGTGCCAGTACAGGCGCCGGTCAGCCCCAGCATTTT
>-|TRBJ2-7|-|TRBV28
CASSSYSGAPSYEQYF
TGTGCCAGCAGTTCCTACTCAGGGGCCCCCTCCTACGAGCAGTACTTC
>TRBD2|TRBJ2-7|once|TRBV5-1
CASSLSPSGLKSYEQYF
TGCGCCAGCAGCTTGTCGCCTAGCGGGCTGAAATCCTACGAGCAGTACTTC
>-|TRBJ2-5|-|TRBV11-2
CASSLRGYSPQETQYF
TGTGCCAGCAGCCTCCGGGGGTATTCCCCCCAAGAGACCCAGTACTTC
>-|TRBJ1-5|-|TRBV4-1
CASSLDSSNQPQHF
TGCGCCAGCAGCCTAGACAGTAGCAATCAGCCCCAGCATTTT
>-|TRBJ2-1|-|TRBV5-6
CASSLAAFNEQFF
TGTGCCAGCAGCTTGGCCGCTTTCAATGAGCAGTTCTTC
>-|TRBJ1-2|-|TRBV29-1
CSVARGEDGYTF
TGCAGCGTTGCCAGGGGCGAAGATGGCTACACCTTC
>-|TRBJ1-1|-|TRBV12-5
CASGFSSAGENTEAFF
TGTGCTAGTGGTTTTTCCTCCGCAGGGGAGAACACTGAAGCTTTCTTT
>-|TRBJ2-7|-|TRBV28
CASSPGLEQYF
TGTGCCAGCAGCCCAGGTCTCGAGCAGTACTTC
>-|TRBJ2-7|-|TRBV6-5
CASRNTGTYEQYF
TGTGCCAGCAGGAACACAGGGACCTACGAGCAGTACTTC
>-|TRBJ1-4|-|TRBV28
CASRLTGTEKLFF
TGTGCCAGCAGATTAACAGGGACCGAAAAACTGTTTTTT
>-|TRBJ2-7|-|TRBV7-9
CASSSTLEYEQYF
TGTGCCAGCAGCTCGACCTTAGAGTACGAGCAGTACTTC
>-|TRBJ2-1|-|TRBV27
CASSPPNSPNEQFF
TGTGCCAGCAGTCCACCAAACAGTCCCAATGAGCAGTTCTTC
>TRBD2|TRBJ2-7|-|TRBV13
CASSPRLAGGYEQYF
TGTGCCAGCAGCCCCAGACTAGCGGGAGGCTACGAGCAGTACTTC
>TRBD1|TRBJ2-5|-|TRBV13
CASSTGGSFSLGETQYF
TGTGCCAGCAGTACAGGGGGCAGTTTTTCTTTAGGAGAGACCCAGTACTTC
>-|TRBJ2-7|-|TRBV7-6
CASSLRGSYEQYF
TGTGCCAGCAGCTTAAGGGGATCTTACGAGCAGTACTTC
>-|TRBJ2-7|-|TRBV7-9
CASSLVPEYEQYF
TGTGCCAGCAGCTTAGTACCGGAGTACGAGCAGTACTTC
>-|TRBJ2-3|-|TRBV10-2
CASDALAVPRGTDTQYF
TGCGCCAGCGATGCTCTTGCAGTCCCAAGGGGCACAGATACGCAGTATTTT